These T cell receptor beta chains were read from a single sample in a study of regulatory T cells in long-lasting Graves disease. TCRdb used MiXCR to reprocess the multiplex PCR reads, holding one entry per CDR3 protein. The sample contains fewer than 550,000 distinct CDR3 sequences, about 16% of which appear only once. Separately, the same data were catalogued under a study of T cells in Graves' hyperthyroidism and ophthalmopathy.

The input for sequencing was peripheral blood mononuclear cells (PBMCs), taken at new diagnosis, from a patient treated with antithyroid drugs. Source of these receptors: a woman between 18 and 30 years old with Graves disease. CDR3s include the opening cysteine and the closing phenylalanine or tryptophan. Fields, in order: V gene, D gene, J gene, CDR3 length, clone size, CDR3 protein, CDR3 DNA. The D gene is left open where the match is weak. The size field is filled for only some rows; it gives once, few, many or a size class.

TRBV20-1,TRBD2,TRBJ2-7,16,few,CSARGPSGRALYEQYF,TGCAGTGCTAGAGGGCCGAGCGGGAGGGCCCTCTACGAGCAGTACTTC
TRBV6-1,.,TRBJ1-6,14,.,CASSEAVNNSPLHF,TGTGCCAGCAGTGAAGCGGTGAATAATTCACCCCTCCACTTT
TRBV20-1,.,TRBJ1-5,16,many,CSARDPRRGKDQPQHF,TGCAGTGCTAGAGATCCCCGAAGGGGGAAAGACCAGCCCCAGCATTTT
TRBV20-1,.,TRBJ2-7,12,many,CSARDNSYEQYF,TGCAGTGCTAGGGACAACTCCTACGAGCAGTACTTC
TRBV19,TRBD2,TRBJ2-1,16,.,CASSIRLAGRTYEQFF,TGTGCCAGTAGTATTCGACTAGCGGGACGGACCTACGAGCAGTTCTTC
TRBV30,.,TRBJ2-5,17,.,CAWSVLLRESPQETQYF,TGTGCCTGGAGTGTTTTACTACGGGAGAGCCCCCAAGAGACCCAGTACTTC
TRBV11-2,.,TRBJ2-2,15,few,CASSLGLGSTGELFF,TGTGCCAGCAGCTTAGGTCTAGGTAGCACCGGGGAGCTGTTTTTT
TRBV5-8,.,TRBJ1-4,14,.,CASSLSPGVGKLFF,TGTGCCAGCAGCTTGAGTCCGGGTGTGGGAAAACTGTTTTTT
TRBV20-1,.,TRBJ2-1,16,many,CSASGLALLFYNEQFF,TGCAGTGCTAGTGGTCTAGCGCTTTTGTTCTACAATGAGCAGTTCTTC
TRBV13,.,TRBJ2-3,15,.,CASSLGLQRTDTQYF,TGTGCCAGCAGCTTAGGCCTACAGCGCACAGATACGCAGTATTTT
TRBV30,.,TRBJ2-7,13,many,CAWSADSAYEQYF,TGTGCCTGGAGTGCCGACAGTGCGTACGAGCAGTACTTC
TRBV13,TRBD1,TRBJ2-3,17,many,CASSLGGTATLTDTQYF,TGTGCCAGCAGCTTAGGAGGGACAGCCACACTCACAGATACGCAGTATTTT
TRBV29-1,TRBD1,TRBJ2-1,15,few,CSVEDGTGVSNEQFF,TGCAGCGTTGAAGATGGGACAGGGGTTTCAAATGAGCAGTTCTTC
TRBV4-1,TRBD2,TRBJ2-4,17,.,CASSRTSGRGSGNIQYF,TGCGCCAGCAGCCGAACTAGCGGGAGGGGGTCTGGAAACATTCAGTACTTC
TRBV7-2,TRBD2,TRBJ2-3,16,many,CASRPIAGATTDTQYF,TGTGCCAGCAGACCAATAGCGGGAGCAACCACAGATACGCAGTATTTT
TRBV7-6,.,TRBJ1-4,14,many,CASSPNRVREKLFF,TGTGCCAGCAGCCCCAACAGGGTTCGGGAAAAACTGTTTTTT
TRBV28,.,TRBJ2-7,16,many,CASSLALSEGAYEQYF,TGTGCCAGCAGTTTGGCATTAAGTGAGGGCGCCTACGAGCAGTACTTC
TRBV20-1,.,TRBJ2-1,17,many,CSAKTLGRLVTYNEQFF,TGCAGTGCAAAAACTTTGGGGAGACTAGTCACCTACAATGAGCAGTTCTTC
TRBV28,.,TRBJ1-1,13,many,CASGVESGTEAFF,TGTGCCAGCGGCGTGGAATCGGGCACTGAAGCTTTCTTT
TRBV19,.,TRBJ2-1,16,once,CASSIGWLTGNNEQFF,TGTGCCAGTAGTATAGGATGGTTAACAGGGAACAATGAGCAGTTCTTC
TRBV27,.,TRBJ2-5,14,.,CASRTLDSQETQYF,TGTGCCAGCAGGACACTAGACTCCCAAGAGACCCAGTACTTC
TRBV5-5,.,TRBJ2-2,15,.,CASSRQGIRTGELFF,TGTGCCAGCAGCCGTCAGGGGATTCGGACCGGGGAGCTGTTTTTT